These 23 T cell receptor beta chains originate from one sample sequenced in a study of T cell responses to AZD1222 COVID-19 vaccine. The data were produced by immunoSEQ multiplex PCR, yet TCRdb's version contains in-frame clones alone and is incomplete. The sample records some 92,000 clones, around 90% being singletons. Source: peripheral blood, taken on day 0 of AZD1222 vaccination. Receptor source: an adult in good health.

The CDR3 loop is CASSPTGFNQPQHF. CDR3 in DNA: TGTGCCAGCAGCCCGACAGGGTTCAATCAGCCCCAGCATTTT. The chain is built from TRBV7-2 and TRBJ1-5; TRBD1 matches 7 bases. The CDR3 is 14 amino acids. The germline gives CDR1 SGHTA, CDR2 FQGNSA. The V and J ends lost 5 bases and 3 bases, in that order; junction bases with no gene match: 4.

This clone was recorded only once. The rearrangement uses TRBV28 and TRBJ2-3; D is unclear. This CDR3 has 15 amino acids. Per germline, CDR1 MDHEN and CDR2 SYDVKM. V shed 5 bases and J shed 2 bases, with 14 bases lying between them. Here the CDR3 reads CASSVSGAATDTQYF. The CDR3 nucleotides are TGTGCCAGCAGTGTCTCGGGCGCAGCCACAGATACGCAGTATTTT.

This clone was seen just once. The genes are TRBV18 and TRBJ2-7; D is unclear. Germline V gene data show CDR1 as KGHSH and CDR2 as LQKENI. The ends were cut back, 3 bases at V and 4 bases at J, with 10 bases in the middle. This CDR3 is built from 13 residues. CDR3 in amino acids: CASSPPRSYEQYF. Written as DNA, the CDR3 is TGTGCCAGCTCACCTCCCCGAAGTTACGAGCAGTACTTC. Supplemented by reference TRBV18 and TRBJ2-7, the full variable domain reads NAGVMQNPRHLVRRRGQEARLRCSPMKGHSHVYWYRQLPEEGLKFMVYLQKENIIDESGMPKERFSAEFPKEGPSILRIQQVVRGDSAAYFCASSPPRSYEQYFGPGTRLTVT.

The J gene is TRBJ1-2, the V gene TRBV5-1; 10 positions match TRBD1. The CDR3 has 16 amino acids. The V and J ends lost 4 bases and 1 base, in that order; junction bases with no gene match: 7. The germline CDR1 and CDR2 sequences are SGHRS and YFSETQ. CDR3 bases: TGCGCCAGCAGCCCACCGGGACAGGGGCGTAACTATGGCTACACCTTC. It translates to CASSPPGQGRNYGYTF.

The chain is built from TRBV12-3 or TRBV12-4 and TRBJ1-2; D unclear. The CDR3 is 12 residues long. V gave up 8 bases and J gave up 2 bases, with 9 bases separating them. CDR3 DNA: TGTGCCAGCGCACTCCGGAACTATGGCTACACCTTC. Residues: CASALRNYGYTF.

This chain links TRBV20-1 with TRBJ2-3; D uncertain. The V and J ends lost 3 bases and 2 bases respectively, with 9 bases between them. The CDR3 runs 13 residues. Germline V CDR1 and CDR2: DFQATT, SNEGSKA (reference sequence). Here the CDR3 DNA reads TGCAGTGCTAGTGAGTGGAACACAGATACGCAGTATTTT. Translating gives CSASEWNTDTQYF.

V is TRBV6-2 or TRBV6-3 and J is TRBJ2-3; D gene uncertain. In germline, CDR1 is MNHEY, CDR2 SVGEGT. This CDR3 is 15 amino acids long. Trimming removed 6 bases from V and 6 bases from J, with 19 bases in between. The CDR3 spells CASSPRIAGRDTQYF. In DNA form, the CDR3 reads TGTGCCAGCAGCCCCCGAATAGCCGGCCGGGATACGCAGTATTTT.

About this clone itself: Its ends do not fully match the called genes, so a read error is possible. The CDR3: CASSESGAGDNSPLHF. For the CDR3, the DNA is TGCGCCAGCAGTGAGTCGGGGGCGGGGGATAATTCGCCCCTCCACTTT. The chain combines TRBV10-2 with TRBJ1-6; weak D call: TRBD1 (6 bases). CDR3 length: 16 amino acids. The germline V gene encodes CDR1 WSHSY and CDR2 SAAADI.

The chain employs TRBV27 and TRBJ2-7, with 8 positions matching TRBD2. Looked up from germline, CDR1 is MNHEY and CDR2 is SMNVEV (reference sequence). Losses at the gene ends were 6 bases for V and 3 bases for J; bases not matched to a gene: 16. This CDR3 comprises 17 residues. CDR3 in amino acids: CASRPAKWGLGYYEQYF. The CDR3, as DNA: TGTGCCAGCAGACCCGCGAAATGGGGACTAGGGTACTACGAGCAGTACTTC.

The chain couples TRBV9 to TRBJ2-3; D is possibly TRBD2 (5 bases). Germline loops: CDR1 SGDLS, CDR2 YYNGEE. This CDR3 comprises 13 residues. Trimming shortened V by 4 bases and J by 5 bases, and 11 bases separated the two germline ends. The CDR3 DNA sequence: TGTGCCAGCAGCTCCTGGACTGAAGATACGCAGTATTTT. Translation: CASSSWTEDTQYF.

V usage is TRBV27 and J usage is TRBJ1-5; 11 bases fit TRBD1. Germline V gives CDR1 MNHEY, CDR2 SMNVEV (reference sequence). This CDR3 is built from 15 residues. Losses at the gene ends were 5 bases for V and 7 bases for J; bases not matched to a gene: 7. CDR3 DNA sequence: TGTGCCAGCAGTCGGGGACAGGGGGTTAACCAGCCCCAGCATTTT. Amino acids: CASSRGQGVNQPQHF.

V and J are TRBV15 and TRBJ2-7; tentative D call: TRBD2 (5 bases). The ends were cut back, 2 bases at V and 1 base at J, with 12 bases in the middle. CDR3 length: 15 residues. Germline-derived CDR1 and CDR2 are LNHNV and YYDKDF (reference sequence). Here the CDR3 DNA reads TGTGCCACCAGCAGATTGGGAGCAGATTCCTACGAGCAGTACTTC. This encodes CATSRLGADSYEQYF. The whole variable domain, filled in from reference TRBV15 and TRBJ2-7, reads DAMVIQNPRYQVTQFGKPVTLSCSQTLNHNVMYWYQQKSSQAPKLLFHYYDKDFNNEADTPDNFQSRRPNTSFCFLDIRSPGLGDTAMYLCATSRLGADSYEQYFGPGTRLTVT.

The CDR3 DNA is TGCGCCAGCAGCACCACATACAGGGGGCGGAATTCACCCCTCCACTTT. This translates into CASSTTYRGRNSPLHF. The chain recombines TRBV5-1 with TRBJ1-6; TRBD1 matches 9 bases. Trimming cost V 4 bases and J 7 bases; bases outside gene matches: 9. The germline CDR1 and CDR2 sequences are SGHRS and YFSETQ. This CDR3 is 16 amino acids long.

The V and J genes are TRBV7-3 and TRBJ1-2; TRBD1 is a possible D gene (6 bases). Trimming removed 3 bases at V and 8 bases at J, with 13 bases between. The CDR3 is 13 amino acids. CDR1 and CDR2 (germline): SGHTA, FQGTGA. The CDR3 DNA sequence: TGTGCCAGCAGCTTTTCAGGGGCTGAGGGCTACACCTTC. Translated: CASSFSGAEGYTF.

CDR3 sequence: CASSGQGVSGYTF. As DNA, the CDR3 is TGTGCCAGCAGCGGGCAAGGGGTGTCGGGCTACACCTTC. This chain uses TRBV7-3 with TRBJ1-2; a weak D match, TRBD1 (5 bases). CDR1 SGHTA and CDR2 FQGTGA come from the germline V gene. Between the trimmed V and J ends, which lost 5 bases and 8 bases, there was a span of 15 bases. This CDR3 spans 13 amino acids.

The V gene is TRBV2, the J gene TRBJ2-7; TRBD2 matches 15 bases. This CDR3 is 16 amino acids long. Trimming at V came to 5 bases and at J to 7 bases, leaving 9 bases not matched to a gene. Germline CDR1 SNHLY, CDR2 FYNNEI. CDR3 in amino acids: CASSPGLAGGLGEQYF. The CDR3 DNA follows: TGTGCCAGCAGTCCCGGACTAGCGGGGGGGCTAGGAGAGCAGTACTTC.

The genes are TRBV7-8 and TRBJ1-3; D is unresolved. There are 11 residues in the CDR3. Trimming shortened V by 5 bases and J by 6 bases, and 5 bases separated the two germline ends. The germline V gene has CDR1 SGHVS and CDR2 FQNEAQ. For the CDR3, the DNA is TGTGCCAGCAGCGGGGAAAACACCATATATTTT. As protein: CASSGENTIYF.

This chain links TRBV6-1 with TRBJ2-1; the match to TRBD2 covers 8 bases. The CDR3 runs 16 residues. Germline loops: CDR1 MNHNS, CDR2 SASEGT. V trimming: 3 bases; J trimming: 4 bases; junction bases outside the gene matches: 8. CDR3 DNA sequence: TGTGCCAGCAGTGAGGTACGGGGGGGAACATACAATGAGCAGTTCTTC. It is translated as CASSEVRGGTYNEQFF.

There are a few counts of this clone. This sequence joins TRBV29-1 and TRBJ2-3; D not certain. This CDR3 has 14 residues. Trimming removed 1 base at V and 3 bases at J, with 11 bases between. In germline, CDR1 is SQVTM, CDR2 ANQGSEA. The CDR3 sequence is CSVEGPRSTDTQYF. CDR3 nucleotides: TGCAGCGTTGAAGGTCCCCGATCAACAGATACGCAGTATTTT.

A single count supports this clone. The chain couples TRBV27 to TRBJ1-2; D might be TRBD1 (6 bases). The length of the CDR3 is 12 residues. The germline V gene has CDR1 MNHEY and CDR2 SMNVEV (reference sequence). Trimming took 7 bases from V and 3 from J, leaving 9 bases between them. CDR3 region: CASKTGYYGYTF. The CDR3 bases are TGTGCCAGCAAGACAGGTTACTATGGCTACACCTTC.

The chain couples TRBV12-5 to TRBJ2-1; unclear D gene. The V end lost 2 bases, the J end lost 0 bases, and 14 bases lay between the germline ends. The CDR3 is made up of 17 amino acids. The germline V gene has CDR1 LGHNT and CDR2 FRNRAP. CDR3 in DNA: TGTGCTAGTGGTTTGACACCACACGACTTCTCCTACAATGAGCAGTTCTTC. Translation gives CASGLTPHDFSYNEQFF.

The CDR3 loop is CASSWTPGDEKLFF. Here the CDR3 DNA reads TGTGCCAGCAGCTGGACCCCCGGAGATGAAAAACTGTTTTTT. The chain joins TRBV5-8 to TRBJ1-4, with D uncertain. The germline V gene has CDR1 SGHTS and CDR2 YDEGEE. The ends were cut back, 3 bases at V and 6 bases at J, with 12 bases in the middle. There are 14 residues in the CDR3. Full variable domain (remainder filled in from reference TRBV5-8 and TRBJ1-4): EAGVTQSPTHLIKTRGQQATLRCSPISGHTSVYWYQQALGLGLQFLLWYDEGEERNRGNFPPRFSGRQFPNYSSELNVNALELEDSALYLCASSWTPGDEKLFFGSGTQLSVL.

In DNA form, the CDR3 reads TGTGCCAGCAGCCCCGACAGGGGAACGTACGAGCAGTACTTC. This codes for CASSPDRGTYEQYF. This chain joins TRBV7-2 and TRBJ2-7, with 8 bases identical to TRBD1. CDR3 length: 14 amino acids. The germline V gene has CDR1 SGHTA and CDR2 FQGNSA. Trimming took 5 bases from V and 4 from J; bases not matched to a gene: 7.